This is a list of T cell receptor beta chains from one sample in a study of blood T cell repertoires in COVID-19. Sequencing was performed with immunoSEQ multiplex PCR; in TCRdb, only in-frame clones are kept and a portion is missing. Of around 95,000 clones listed, 80% were seen once; the top ten hold 9.5% to 13%. The specimen was peripheral blood. The receptor set was obtained from a woman in her seventies with acute or convalescent COVID-19. Both conserved end residues are part of each CDR3. Each record gives: V gene, CDR3 protein.

>TRBV15
CATSMGNTRNGYTF
>TRBV6-5
CASKAGGTDTQYF
>TRBV7-8
CASSSTGGSYGYTF
>TRBV30
CAWSRDRPYGYTF
>TRBV6-5
CATSQPRGEKLFF
>TRBV19
CASSIPGLAGGETQYF
>TRBV9
CASSVGLENSPLHF
>TRBV19
CASSGANNQPQHF
>TRBV28
CASRIWTDINEKLFF
>TRBV5-1
CASSLSQGLDYGYTF
>TRBV3-1/TRBV3-2
CASSQGNRGLAKNIQYF
>TRBV6-5
CASMPSRASGATQYF
>TRBV7-2
CASSLMLGGIEAFF
>TRBV6-5
CASTTESLSSYEQYF
>TRBV19
CASSIQYGYTF
>TRBV2
CASSVEVNSNQPQHF
>TRBV2
CASRLIYGYTF
>TRBV19
CASSRGYGTDTQYF
>TRBV30
CAWDTGGSYNEQFF
>TRBV19
CASSPQQGSGNTIYF
>TRBV4-1
CASSPGVTDTQYF
>TRBV6-5
CASRRTGVTEAFF
>TRBV6-5
CASSLRGNLKETQYF
>TRBV7-2
CASSPPGEKLFF
>TRBV20-1
CSASPPANLNTEAFF
>TRBV6-2/TRBV6-3
CASSYLDTQYF
>TRBV30
CAWSRQGDYEQYF
>TRBV6-5
CASRTGTGSNGELFF
>TRBV4-2
CASSKGDGGGRGETQYF
>TRBV9
CASSVAGTALYGYTF
>TRBV6-6
CASTQGDQPQHF
>TRBV11-2
CASSLRTGINSPLHF
>TRBV6-5
CASRGQGNNSPLHF
>TRBV7-9
CASSLRQGSGDTF
>TRBV5-1
CASSWGQGRDEQFF
>TRBV6-4
CASSTRKDPSLLCSREPQHF
>TRBV7-2
CASSLVLGGTGELFF
>TRBV19
CASRIQGGTEAFF
>TRBV29-1
CSVVVTGNSNQPQHF
>TRBV6-5
CASSPTGNEQFF
>TRBV5-1
CASTPGAADTQYF
>TRBV19
CASSIEGTRAEAFF
>TRBV27
CASSFPGGDTEAFF
>TRBV5-1
CASSLNTNSAGGSDTQYF
>TRBV6-5
CASSYSQSGANVLTF
>TRBV12-3/TRBV12-4
CASSFQGRTEAFF
>TRBV20-1
CRTGLNTEAFF
>TRBV4-1
CASSQSIEGSDTQYF
>TRBV7-9
CASSLQGGSPLHF
>TRBV6-4
CASSPQGAGGQPQHF
>TRBV6-1
CASSEGRRSNQPQHF
>TRBV6-2/TRBV6-3
CASSPKPVSYGYTF
>TRBV10-3
CAISDRENYGYTF